The 17 T cell receptor beta chains presented below share a single source sample, sequenced in a study of T-cell memory formation after mild COVID-19. Via MiXCR, TCRdb re-called the 5' RACE reads, giving one row per CDR3 protein. The sample has roughly 450,000 distinct CDR3 sequences; about 20% are singletons. Sequenced material: PBMCs or a T cell subset sorted from them (not recorded which). The receptors were sampled from an adult woman who had mild COVID-19 (a few samples of this study predate the infection). Cell type and time point are not known.

The CDR3 spells CASHPGPASRWDTQYF. In DNA form, the CDR3 reads TGTGCCAGCCACCCCGGACCGGCGTCGAGGTGGGATACGCAGTATTTT. The chain is built from TRBV2 and TRBJ2-3; D gene uncertain. Trimming took 8 bases from V and 6 from J, leaving 24 bases between them. In germline, CDR1 is SNHLY, CDR2 FYNNEI. This CDR3 is built from 16 residues.

This rearrangement joins TRBV18 to TRBJ2-1; no reliable D call. The length of the CDR3 is 17 residues. Per germline, CDR1 KGHSH and CDR2 LQKENI. V dropped 6 bases and J dropped 6 bases, with 24 bases sitting between them. The CDR3 DNA sequence: TGTGCCAGCTCCCCTCAGGAAGGGAATATAGAGGTCAATGAGCAGTTCTTC. Amino acid sequence: CASSPQEGNIEVNEQFF. Full variable domain (remainder filled in from reference TRBV18 and TRBJ2-1): NAGVMQNPRHLVRRRGQEARLRCSPMKGHSHVYWYRQLPEEGLKFMVYLQKENIIDESGMPKERFSAEFPKEGPSILRIQQVVRGDSAAYFCASSPQEGNIEVNEQFFGPGTRLTVL.

This clonotype was observed at least ten times. The V call is TRBV7-9, the J call TRBJ2-7; tentative D call: TRBD2 (5 bases). CDR1 is SEHNR and CDR2 is FQNEAQ in the germline V gene (reference sequence). The germline V and J ends were trimmed by 4 bases and 6 bases, with 19 bases remaining between them. The CDR3 has 15 amino acids. CDR3 loop: CASSSTSPSGGEQYF. The CDR3 nucleotides read TGTGCCAGCAGCTCCACAAGCCCTTCTGGAGGCGAGCAGTACTTC.

The V call is TRBV4-3, the J call TRBJ1-2; 9 bases align to TRBD1. This CDR3 spans 13 amino acids. Germline values: CDR1 LGHNA, CDR2 YSLEER. V was pared by 6 bases and J by 5 bases, with 4 bases of the junction left unmatched. CDR3 sequence (DNA): TGCGCCAGCAGGGGACAGGGTTTATATGGCTACACCTTC. Protein product: CASRGQGLYGYTF.

This clonotype was found a few times. The CDR3 sequence: CSAILSVRGKLFF. In nucleotides, the CDR3 is TGCAGTGCTATCTTATCCGTTCGGGGAAAACTGTTTTTT. The chain couples TRBV20-1 to TRBJ1-4; D gene ambiguous. Germline CDR1 DFQATT, CDR2 SNEGSKA (reference sequence). V was clipped by 4 bases and J by 10 bases, with 16 bases between them. The length of the CDR3 is 13 residues.

The V and J genes are TRBV5-1 and TRBJ2-1; no reliable D call. Trimming left V 0 bases short and J 6 bases short, with 7 bases between. The CDR3 extends over 13 amino acids. The germline V gene has CDR1 SGHRS and CDR2 YFSETQ. Written as DNA, the CDR3 is TGCGCCAGCAGCTTGGAAAATGCCAATGAGCAGTTCTTC. Its protein product is CASSLENANEQFF.

This clonotype was found many times. This rearrangement joins TRBV28 to TRBJ2-7, with D possibly being TRBD1 or TRBD2 (5 bases each). The CDR3 runs 14 residues. Germline CDR1 is MDHEN and CDR2 is SYDVKM. Trimming left V 6 bases short and J 7 bases short, with 19 bases between. The CDR3 sequence: CASRPWTGPSEQYF. CDR3 in DNA: TGTGCCAGCAGGCCCTGGACGGGACCTAGTGAGCAGTACTTC.

This clonotype has more than one count but fewer than ten. This chain joins TRBV5-5 and TRBJ2-7; TRBD1 aligns across 8 bases. Germline assignment: CDR1 SGHKS and CDR2 YYEKEE (reference sequence). V shed 4 bases and J 7 bases; nucleotides not matched to a gene: 10. The length of the CDR3 is 14 residues. The CDR3 here is CASSPGTGAGEQYF. The CDR3 DNA sequence: TGTGCCAGCAGCCCGGGGACAGGTGCCGGTGAGCAGTACTTC. Full variable domain (outside the CDR3, taken from reference TRBV5-5 and TRBJ2-7): DAGVTQSPTHLIKTRGQQVTLRCSPISGHKSVSWYQQVLGQGPQFIFQYYEKEERGRGNFPDRFSARQFPNYSSELNVNALLLGDSALYLCASSPGTGAGEQYFGPGTRLTVT.

Turning to this clonotype: A much larger clone lies a single base off, so this may be a read error. The CDR3 nucleotides read TGTGCCGGCTGTGGGAGCGGTTGGGGCACAGATACGCAGTATTTT. Translation: CAGCGSGWGTDTQYF. The chain combines TRBV12-3 or TRBV12-4 with TRBJ2-3; perhaps TRBD2 as D (5 bases). The length of the CDR3 is 15 residues. Trimming stripped 11 bases from V and 1 base from J, with 19 bases between.

This CDR3 reads CASSLNSYNEQFF. DNA of the CDR3: TGCGCCAGCAGCTTAAACTCCTACAATGAGCAGTTCTTC. The rearrangement joins TRBV5-1 to TRBJ2-1; D ambiguous. This CDR3 spans 13 amino acids. Germline-derived CDR1 and CDR2 are SGHRS and YFSETQ. Trimming took off 2 bases at V and 0 bases at J, with 3 bases between the two ends. Variable domain in full (rest from reference TRBV5-1 and TRBJ2-1): KAGVTQTPRYLIKTRGQQVTLSCSPISGHRSVSWYQQTPGQGLQFLFEYFSETQRNKGNFPGRFSGRQFSNSRSEMNVSTLELGDSALYLCASSLNSYNEQFFGPGTRLTVL.

This clonotype was detected only a few times. V and J are TRBV6-1 and TRBJ1-5; a possible D gene is TRBD1 (5 bases). The CDR3 is made up of 16 amino acids. The V gene lost 4 bases and the J gene lost 3 bases, with 16 bases spanning the gap. Germline V lookup: CDR1 MNHNS, CDR2 SASEGT. CDR3 residues: CASSVWPGDPNQPQHF. CDR3 DNA sequence: TGTGCCAGCAGTGTCTGGCCCGGGGACCCCAATCAGCCCCAGCATTTT.

This sequence joins TRBV5-1 and TRBJ2-7, with 10 bases aligning to TRBD1. In germline, CDR1 is SGHRS, CDR2 YFSETQ. The CDR3 is made up of 19 amino acids. The ends lost 4 bases at V and 0 bases at J; junction bases unmatched: 16. Here the CDR3 DNA reads TGCGCCAGCAGCGGGACCCGGGGACAGGGGCCTCTCGGCTCCTACGAGCAGTACTTC. This sequence encodes CASSGTRGQGPLGSYEQYF.

This clonotype appeared a few times. This chain links TRBV11-2 with TRBJ1-1; 7 bases map to TRBD1. CDR1 is SGHAT and CDR2 is FQNNGV in the germline V gene. The V gene end was trimmed by 2 bases and the J gene end by 11 bases; junction bases not matched to a gene: 14. The CDR3 contains 15 residues. The CDR3 nucleotides are TGTGCCAGCAGCTTACAAAGGCGAACAGGGGCAGGGGCTTTCTTT. Translation: CASSLQRRTGAGAFF.

This clonotype has only a few counts. The V call is TRBV5-1, the J call TRBJ1-1; 12 bases line up with TRBD1. The CDR3 is made up of 16 amino acids. The V gene end was trimmed by 4 bases and the J gene end by 4 bases; junction bases not matched to a gene: 8. Germline V CDR1 and CDR2: SGHRS, YFSETQ. The DNA of the CDR3 is TGCGCCAGCAGCCCCGGGACAGGGGGCGGCGGCACTGAAGCTTTCTTT. It yields the protein CASSPGTGGGGTEAFF.

The chain uses TRBV6-5 and TRBJ2-7, with 7 positions matching TRBD2. From germline, CDR1 is MNHEY and CDR2 SVGAGI. V lost 6 bases, J lost 3 bases, and 5 bases stayed unmatched. CDR3 length: 13 amino acids. CDR3 bases: TGTGCCAGCAGCCCCGCTAGCGGCTACGAGCAGTACTTC. It is translated as CASSPASGYEQYF.

V and J are TRBV6-1 and TRBJ1-5; 9 bases line up with TRBD1. Trimming at V came to 5 bases and at J to 6 bases, leaving 5 bases not matched to a gene. CDR1 and CDR2 from the germline V gene are MNHNS and SASEGT. The CDR3 consists of 14 residues. The CDR3 nucleotides read TGTGCCAGCAGTAACACAGGGGGCGGTCAGCCCCAGCATTTT. Translation: CASSNTGGGQPQHF.

The rearrangement joins TRBV29-1 to TRBJ2-7; D might be TRBD1 (6 bases). V lost 3 bases and J lost 1, with 13 bases in between. The CDR3 totals 14 residues. Germline CDR1 reads SQVTM; CDR2 reads ANQGSEA. CDR3 DNA sequence: TGCAGCGTTGAGGTCAGGGGTGGGTCCTACGAGCAGTACTTC. Protein sequence: CSVEVRGGSYEQYF.